The 30 T cell receptor beta chains listed next were all sequenced from one sample in a study of blood T cell repertoires in COVID-19. Generated by immunoSEQ multiplex PCR, the TCRdb table keeps only in-frame clones and is missing some. The sample contains roughly 120,000 clones, 80% of which appear only once. Sample: peripheral blood. All receptors derive from a man between 65 and 80 years old with acute or convalescent COVID-19.

The V call is TRBV7-8, the J call TRBJ1-2, with unresolved D. The CDR3 length is 12 residues. Germline lookup yields CDR1 SGHVS and CDR2 FQNEAQ. Trimming shortened V by 3 bases and J by 7 bases, and 9 bases separated the two germline ends. In nucleotides, the CDR3 is TGTGCCAGCAGCTTTAGAGGCGGTGGCTACACCTTC. Translated, it gives CASSFRGGGYTF.

The chain uses TRBV7-9 and TRBJ1-2; D gene uncertain. The V and J ends lost 2 bases and 2 bases respectively, with 15 bases between them. Germline V lookup: CDR1 SEHNR, CDR2 FQNEAQ (reference sequence). The length of the CDR3 is 16 residues. CDR3 amino acids: CASSLNLADANYGYTF. DNA for the CDR3: TGTGCCAGCAGCTTAAATTTAGCGGACGCCAACTATGGCTACACCTTC.

The V and J genes are TRBV28 and TRBJ2-7; 10 positions match TRBD1. The ends lost 4 bases at V and 2 bases at J; junction bases unmatched: 5. The CDR3 spans 15 residues. The germline gives CDR1 MDHEN, CDR2 SYDVKM. The CDR3 bases are TGTGCCAGCAGTTACGGAGGACAGGGGGCCTACGAGCAGTACTTC. It specifies CASSYGGQGAYEQYF.

The rearrangement links TRBV5-4 to TRBJ1-1, with 9 bases identical to TRBD1. Losses at the gene ends were 5 bases for V and 0 bases for J; bases not matched to a gene: 5. The length of the CDR3 is 15 residues. CDR1 SGHNT and CDR2 YYREEE come from the germline V gene (reference sequence). The DNA of the CDR3 is TGTGCCAGCAGTTTGACAGGGGGAATGAACACTGAAGCTTTCTTT. Its protein is CASSLTGGMNTEAFF. Full variable domain (rest looked up from reference TRBV5-4 and TRBJ1-1): ETGVTQSPTHLIKTRGQQVTLRCSSQSGHNTVSWYQQALGQGPQFIFQYYREEENGRGNFPPRFSGLQFPNYSSELNVNALELDDSALYLCASSLTGGMNTEAFFGQGTRLTVV.

V and J are TRBV4-1 and TRBJ1-2; 7 bases match TRBD1. V lost 0 bases to trimming and J lost 4 bases; unmatched junction nucleotides: 2. The CDR3 is 14 amino acids. Looked up from germline, CDR1 is MGHRA and CDR2 is YSYEKL. The CDR3 here is CASSQDQGGYGYTF. The CDR3 DNA reads TGCGCCAGCAGCCAAGATCAGGGGGGCTATGGCTACACCTTC.

The V and J genes are TRBV28 and TRBJ2-1, with D perhaps matching TRBD2 (5 bases). The CDR3 covers 13 residues. CDR1 is MDHEN and CDR2 is SYDVKM in the germline V gene. V was pared by 8 bases and J by 3 bases, with 11 bases between. The DNA of the CDR3 is TGTGCCAGCCGAAGTACTAGCTACAATGAGCAGTTCTTC. Protein product: CASRSTSYNEQFF.

The chain employs TRBV6-5 and TRBJ2-7; 9 bases match TRBD1. Germline V gene sequence: CDR1 MNHEY, CDR2 SVGAGI. J was trimmed by 3 bases and V by 8 bases; bases with no gene match: 11. The CDR3 consists of 15 residues. The CDR3 is CASAQDRGFFYEQYF. The CDR3 bases are TGTGCCAGCGCCCAGGACAGGGGTTTTTTCTACGAGCAGTACTTC.

This CDR3 reads CASSDGTRYGYTF. CDR3 nucleotides: TGTGCCAGCAGCGACGGGACACGATATGGCTACACCTTC. The genes are TRBV6-4 and TRBJ1-2, with a tentative D call TRBD1 (6 bases). Germline V gives CDR1 MRHNA, CDR2 SNTAGT. This CDR3 comprises 13 residues. With 6 bases removed from V and 5 bases from J, the gap between germline ends came to 13 bases.

The rearrangement uses TRBV29-1 and TRBJ1-4; no clear D gene. Per germline, CDR1 SQVTM and CDR2 ANQGSEA. This CDR3 has 14 residues. V was pared by 1 base and J by 2 bases, with 8 bases between. CDR3 DNA: TGCAGCGTTGAAGGAAGTCGGACTAATGAAAAACTGTTTTTT. Amino acid sequence: CSVEGSRTNEKLFF.

CDR3 sequence reads: CASSFSSGMGQPQHF. The CDR3 DNA follows: TGTGCCAGCAGTTTCTCGTCAGGGATGGGTCAGCCCCAGCATTTT. The V call is TRBV28, the J call TRBJ1-5; D perhaps matches TRBD1 (5 bases). From germline, CDR1 is MDHEN and CDR2 SYDVKM. Trimming shortened V by 3 bases and J by 6 bases, and 15 bases separated the two germline ends. This CDR3 region has 15 residues.

The rearrangement joins TRBV7-9 to TRBJ2-7; D is possibly TRBD2 (5 bases). This CDR3 has 14 amino acids. Trimming took off 4 bases at V and 0 bases at J, with 10 bases between the two ends. Germline lookup yields CDR1 SEHNR and CDR2 FQNEAQ (reference sequence). The chain's CDR3 is CASSWPTSSYEQYF. For the CDR3, the DNA is TGTGCCAGCAGCTGGCCAACTAGCTCCTACGAGCAGTACTTC.

The V and J genes are TRBV3-1 (or the pseudogene TRBV3-2) and TRBJ2-7; 10 bases line up with TRBD1. V shed 5 bases, J shed 4 bases, and the junction held 5 bases outside the gene matches. The V gene's germline CDR1 is LGHDT and CDR2 YNNKEL (reference sequence). The CDR3 runs 14 residues. CDR3 amino acids: CASSVGQGFYEQYF. In DNA, the CDR3 is TGTGCCAGCAGCGTGGGACAGGGGTTTTACGAGCAGTACTTC.

The chain couples TRBV10-1 to TRBJ2-2; D is undetermined. The CDR3 loop spans 14 amino acids. V lost 6 bases, J lost 0 bases, and 8 bases lay in between. CDR1 WNHNN and CDR2 SYGVQD come from the germline V gene (reference sequence). The DNA for the CDR3 is TGCGCCAGCAGGCCAAGCACGAACACCGGGGAGCTGTTTTTT. As protein: CASRPSTNTGELFF.

This clone was detected a few times. The chain employs TRBV5-6 and TRBJ1-1, with 10 bases identical to TRBD1. Germline V gene sequence: CDR1 SGHDT, CDR2 YYEEEE. The CDR3 is made up of 15 amino acids. Unmatched junction bases numbered 9, after V lost 4 bases and J lost 6 bases. The CDR3 DNA is TGTGCCAGCAGCATCGGGGACAGGGGATTGGCTGAAGCTTTCTTT. This codes for CASSIGDRGLAEAFF.

This clone was found a few times. The chain recombines TRBV5-4 with TRBJ1-6; 10 nucleotides match TRBD1. The CDR3 is 17 amino acids. The V segment lost 4 bases and the J segment 7 bases; nucleotides outside the gene matches: 11. Germline V CDR1 and CDR2: SGHNT, YYREEE (reference sequence). CDR3 amino acids: CASSPRSGTGDNSPLHF. The CDR3 DNA reads TGTGCCAGCAGCCCCCGATCCGGGACAGGGGACAATTCACCCCTCCACTTT.

The chain couples TRBV24-1 to TRBJ2-3, with D perhaps TRBD1 (6 bases). The V end was cut by 0 bases, the J end by 6 bases, with 9 bases between. This CDR3 region has 14 residues. Germline V gene data show CDR1 as KGHDR and CDR2 as SFDVKD. CDR3 sequence reads: CATSDLRGSDTQYF. DNA of the CDR3: TGTGCCACCAGTGATTTGAGGGGGTCCGATACGCAGTATTTT.

The CDR3 protein is CASIPGQVRFNYGYTF. The DNA of the CDR3 is TGCGCCAGCATCCCCGGACAGGTCCGATTCAACTATGGCTACACCTTC. V and J are TRBV10-1 and TRBJ1-2, with 7 bases identical to TRBD1. CDR1 is WNHNN and CDR2 is SYGVQD in the germline V gene (reference sequence). The V and J ends lost 7 bases and 2 bases, in that order; junction bases with no gene match: 13. The CDR3 sequence is 16 residues long.

The chain recombines TRBV3-1 (or the pseudogene TRBV3-2) with TRBJ1-2, with 9 nucleotides matching TRBD1. Per the germline V gene, CDR1 is LGHDT and CDR2 is YNNKEL (reference sequence). Germline trimming cut 5 bases from V and 10 bases from J; bases unmatched to any gene: 5. The CDR3 is made up of 12 amino acids. The CDR3 reads CASSWTGVDYTF. CDR3 bases: TGTGCCAGCAGCTGGACAGGGGTTGACTACACCTTC.

The rearrangement links TRBV21-1 to TRBJ1-1; the table's D gene call, TRBD1, was not cross checked with the DNA. TRBV21-1 is a recognized pseudogene. The CDR3 runs 14 residues. The CDR3 loop is CASRKPGTVDEAFF. The CDR3 DNA follows: TGTGCCAGCAGAAAACCCGGGACAGTCGATGAAGCTTTCTTT.

There are many counts of this clone. This sequence joins TRBV28 and TRBJ1-3; D perhaps matches TRBD1 (5 bases). The germline V gene has CDR1 MDHEN and CDR2 SYDVKM. The V end lost 3 bases, the J end lost 5 bases, and 14 bases lay between the germline ends. The CDR3 consists of 15 residues. The CDR3: CASSFMGRGRNTIYF. CDR3 DNA: TGTGCCAGCAGTTTTATGGGGAGGGGTAGAAACACCATATATTTT.

This clone has only a few counts. V gene TRBV6-2 or TRBV6-3 combines with J gene TRBJ1-5; 9 bases match TRBD1. The ends lost 5 bases at V and 2 bases at J; junction bases unmatched: 1. CDR3 length: 14 residues. The germline gives CDR1 MNHEY, CDR2 SVGEGT. Here the CDR3 reads CASSRTGGNQPQHF. Here the CDR3 DNA reads TGTGCCAGCAGTCGGACAGGGGGCAATCAGCCCCAGCATTTT.

This chain links TRBV11-2 with TRBJ2-7; TRBD1 is a possible D gene (6 bases). CDR1 is SGHAT, CDR2 FQNNGV, per germline. V was shortened by 5 bases and J by 0 bases, with 14 bases between the two germline ends. This CDR3 contains 15 residues. The CDR3 region is CASSKRTASSYEQYF. The CDR3 DNA follows: TGTGCCAGCAGCAAACGGACAGCGAGCTCCTACGAGCAGTACTTC.

The chain employs TRBV3-1 (or the pseudogene TRBV3-2) and TRBJ1-2, with TRBD1 matching over 7 bases. From germline, CDR1 is LGHDT and CDR2 YNNKEL (reference sequence). The CDR3 length is 14 residues. J lost 6 bases, V lost 2 bases, and 6 bases had no gene match. The CDR3 sequence is CASSQIRGRNGYTF. As DNA, the CDR3 is TGTGCCAGCAGCCAAATTAGGGGGCGGAATGGCTACACCTTC.

This clone is a singleton in its sample. An end of the junction does not agree with germline; a read error may underlie this. This sequence joins TRBV4-1 and TRBJ2-3; the D is unclear. The CDR3 loop spans 13 amino acids. The germline V gene encodes CDR1 MGHRA and CDR2 YSYEKL. CDR3 nucleotide sequence: TGCGCCAGCAGCCAAGTCATCACAGATGCGCAGTATTTT. Protein: CASSQVITDAQYF.

V is TRBV15 and J is TRBJ1-2, with 7 nucleotides matching TRBD1. CDR1 is LNHNV, CDR2 YYDKDF, per germline (reference sequence). The CDR3 consists of 13 residues. Losses at the gene ends were 1 base for V and 8 bases for J; bases not matched to a gene: 4. Here the CDR3 DNA reads TGTGCCACCAGCAGAGGTCAAGGGGGCGGCTACACCTTC. It specifies CATSRGQGGGYTF.

The chain recombines TRBV19 with TRBJ2-2; 10 nucleotides line up with TRBD1. The CDR3 has 15 residues. The junction had 6 bases not matched to a gene; V was cut back by 5 bases and J by 6 bases. Germline CDR1 and CDR2: LNHDA and SQIVND (reference sequence). CDR3 region: CASSARDRGSGELFF. The DNA of the CDR3 is TGTGCCAGTAGTGCCCGGGACAGGGGTTCCGGGGAGCTGTTTTTT.

V is TRBV5-4 and J is TRBJ2-2; 7 bases map to TRBD2. Germline CDR1 reads SGHNT; CDR2 reads YYREEE (reference sequence). This CDR3 has 17 amino acids. Unmatched junction bases numbered 10, after V lost 3 bases and J lost 2 bases. This CDR3 reads CASSSDNGLENTGELFF. The CDR3 DNA reads as TGTGCCAGCAGCTCCGATAACGGACTAGAAAACACCGGGGAGCTGTTTTTT.

This rearrangement joins TRBV11-2 to TRBJ1-2; TRBD1 agrees at 10 bases. Germline CDR1 SGHAT, CDR2 FQNNGV. This CDR3 spans 15 amino acids. After removal of 5 bases from V and 3 bases from J, the junction contained 6 bases not matched to a gene. CDR3 nucleotides: TGTGCCAGCAGCCACGACAGGGGGCGTCACTATGGCTACACCTTC. This sequence encodes CASSHDRGRHYGYTF.

V usage is TRBV5-4 and J usage is TRBJ2-7; D possibly corresponds to TRBD1 (6 bases). The CDR3 totals 15 residues. Germline CDR1 reads SGHNT; CDR2 reads YYREEE (reference sequence). V gave up 0 bases and J gave up 0 bases, with 10 bases separating them. The DNA for the CDR3 is TGTGCCAGCAGCTTGGCAGGGGTGAACTCCTACGAGCAGTACTTC. It specifies CASSLAGVNSYEQYF.

The chain carries TRBV11-2 and TRBJ2-7, with a weak D call TRBD1 (6 bases). CDR1 SGHAT and CDR2 FQNNGV come from the germline V gene. CDR3 length: 13 amino acids. V dropped 4 bases and J dropped 6 bases, with 13 bases sitting between them. The CDR3 sequence: CASSSRDNAEQYF. For the CDR3, the DNA is TGTGCCAGCAGCTCACGGGACAACGCCGAGCAGTACTTC.